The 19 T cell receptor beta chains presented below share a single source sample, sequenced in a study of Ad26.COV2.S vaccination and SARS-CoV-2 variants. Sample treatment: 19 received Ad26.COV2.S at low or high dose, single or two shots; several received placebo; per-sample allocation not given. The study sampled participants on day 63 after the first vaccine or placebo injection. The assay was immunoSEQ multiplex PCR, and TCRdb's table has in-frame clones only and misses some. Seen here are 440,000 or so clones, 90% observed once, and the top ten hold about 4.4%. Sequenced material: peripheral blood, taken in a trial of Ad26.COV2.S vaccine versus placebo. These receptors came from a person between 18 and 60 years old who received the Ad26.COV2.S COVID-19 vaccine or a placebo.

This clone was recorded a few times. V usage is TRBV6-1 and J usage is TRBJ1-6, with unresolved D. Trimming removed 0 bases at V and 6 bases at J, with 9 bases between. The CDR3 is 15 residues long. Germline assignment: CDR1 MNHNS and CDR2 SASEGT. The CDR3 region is CASSEAAGSNSPLHF. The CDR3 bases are TGTGCCAGCAGTGAAGCGGCGGGGAGTAATTCACCCCTCCACTTT.

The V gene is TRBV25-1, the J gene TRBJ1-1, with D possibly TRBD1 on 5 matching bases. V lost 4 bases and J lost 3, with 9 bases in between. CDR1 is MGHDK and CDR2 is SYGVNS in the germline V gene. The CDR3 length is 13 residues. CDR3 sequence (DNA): TGTGCCAGCAGTGGTCGGGGGTACACTGAAGCTTTCTTT. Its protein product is CASSGRGYTEAFF.

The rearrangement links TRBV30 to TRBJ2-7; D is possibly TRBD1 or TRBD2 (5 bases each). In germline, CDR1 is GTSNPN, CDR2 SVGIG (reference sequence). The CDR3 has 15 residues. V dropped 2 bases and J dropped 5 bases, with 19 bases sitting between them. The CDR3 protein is CAWSSALPGTHEQYF. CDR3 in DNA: TGTGCCTGGAGTTCCGCCCTGCCAGGGACCCACGAGCAGTACTTC.

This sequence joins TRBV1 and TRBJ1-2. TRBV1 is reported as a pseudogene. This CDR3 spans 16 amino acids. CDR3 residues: CTSSHGGGLRNYGYTF. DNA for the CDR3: TGCACCAGCAGCCACGGTGGGGGGCTTCGCAACTATGGCTACACCTTC.

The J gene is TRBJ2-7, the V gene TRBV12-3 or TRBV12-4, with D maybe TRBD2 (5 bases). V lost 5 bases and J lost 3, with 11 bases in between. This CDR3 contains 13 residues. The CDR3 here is CASSPKLVYEQYF. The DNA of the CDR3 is TGTGCCAGCAGTCCCAAACTAGTCTACGAGCAGTACTTC.

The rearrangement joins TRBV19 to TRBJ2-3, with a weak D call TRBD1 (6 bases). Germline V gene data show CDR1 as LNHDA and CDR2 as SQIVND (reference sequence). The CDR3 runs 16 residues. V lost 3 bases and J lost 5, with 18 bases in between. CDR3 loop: CASSIKGDGPLDTQYF. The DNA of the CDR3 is TGTGCCAGTAGTATTAAGGGGGACGGACCTTTAGATACGCAGTATTTT.

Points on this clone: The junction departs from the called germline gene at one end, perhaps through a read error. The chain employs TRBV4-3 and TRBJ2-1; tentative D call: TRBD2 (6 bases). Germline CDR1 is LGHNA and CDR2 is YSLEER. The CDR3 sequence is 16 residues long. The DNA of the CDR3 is TGCACCAGCAGCCAAGATTATAGCGGCAGACCCTATGAGCAGTTCTTC. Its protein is CTSSQDYSGRPYEQFF.

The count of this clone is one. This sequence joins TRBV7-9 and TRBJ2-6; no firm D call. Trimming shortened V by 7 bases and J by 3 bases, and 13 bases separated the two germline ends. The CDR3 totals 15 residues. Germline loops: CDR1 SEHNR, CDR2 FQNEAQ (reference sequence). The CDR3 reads CASNRFGVGANVLTF. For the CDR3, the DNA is TGTGCCAGCAATAGGTTTGGGGTTGGGGCCAACGTCCTGACTTTC. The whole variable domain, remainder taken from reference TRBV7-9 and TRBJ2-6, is DTGVSQNPRHKITKRGQNVTFRCDPISEHNRLYWYRQTLGQGPEFLTYFQNEAQLEKSRLLSDRFSAERPKGSFSTLEIQRTEQGDSAMYLCASNRFGVGANVLTFGAGSRLTVL.

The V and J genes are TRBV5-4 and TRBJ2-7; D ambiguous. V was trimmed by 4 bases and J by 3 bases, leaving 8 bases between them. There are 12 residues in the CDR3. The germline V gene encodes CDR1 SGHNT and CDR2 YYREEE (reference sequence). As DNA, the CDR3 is TGTGCCAGCAGCGCCAGCTACTACGAGCAGTACTTC. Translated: CASSASYYEQYF.

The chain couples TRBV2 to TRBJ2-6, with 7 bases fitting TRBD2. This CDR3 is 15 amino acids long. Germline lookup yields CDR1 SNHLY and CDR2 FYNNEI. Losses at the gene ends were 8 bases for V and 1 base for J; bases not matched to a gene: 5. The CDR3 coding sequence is TGTGCCAGCCTCGGACTAGGGTCTGGGGCCAACGTCCTGACTTTC. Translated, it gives CASLGLGSGANVLTF.

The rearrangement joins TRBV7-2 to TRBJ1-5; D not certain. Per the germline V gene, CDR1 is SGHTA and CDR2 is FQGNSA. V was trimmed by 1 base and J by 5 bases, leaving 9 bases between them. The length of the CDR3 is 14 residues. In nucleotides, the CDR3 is TGTGCCAGCAGCTTAGGCTTGGGGTATCAGCCCCAGCATTTT. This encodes CASSLGLGYQPQHF.

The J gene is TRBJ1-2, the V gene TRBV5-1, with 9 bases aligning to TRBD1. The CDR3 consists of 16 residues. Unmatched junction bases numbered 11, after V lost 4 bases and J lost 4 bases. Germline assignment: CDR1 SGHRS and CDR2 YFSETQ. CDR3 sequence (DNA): TGCGCCAGCAGCCCGACCGGGACAGGGATGAGCTATGGCTACACCTTC. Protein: CASSPTGTGMSYGYTF. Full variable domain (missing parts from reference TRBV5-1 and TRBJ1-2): KAGVTQTPRYLIKTRGQQVTLSCSPISGHRSVSWYQQTPGQGLQFLFEYFSETQRNKGNFPGRFSGRQFSNSRSEMNVSTLELGDSALYLCASSPTGTGMSYGYTFGSGTRLTVV.

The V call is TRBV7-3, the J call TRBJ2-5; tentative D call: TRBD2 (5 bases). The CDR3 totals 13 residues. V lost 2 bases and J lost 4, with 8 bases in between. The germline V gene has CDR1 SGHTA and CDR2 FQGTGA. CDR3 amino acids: CASSLLALETQYF. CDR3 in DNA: TGTGCCAGCAGCTTACTAGCTTTAGAGACCCAGTACTTC.

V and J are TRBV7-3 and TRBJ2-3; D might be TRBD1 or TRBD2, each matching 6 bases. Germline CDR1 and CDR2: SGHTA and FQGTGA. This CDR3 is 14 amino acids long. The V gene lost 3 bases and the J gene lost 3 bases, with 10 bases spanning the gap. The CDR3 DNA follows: TGTGCCAGCAGCTTTGGGGGGCTGACAGATACGCAGTATTTT. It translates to CASSFGGLTDTQYF. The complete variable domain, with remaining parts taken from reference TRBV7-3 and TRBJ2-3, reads GAGVSQTPSNKVTEKGKYVELRCDPISGHTALYWYRQSLGQGPEFLIYFQGTGAADDSGLPNDRFFAVRPEGSVSTLKIQRTERGDSAVYLCASSFGGLTDTQYFGPGTRLTVL.

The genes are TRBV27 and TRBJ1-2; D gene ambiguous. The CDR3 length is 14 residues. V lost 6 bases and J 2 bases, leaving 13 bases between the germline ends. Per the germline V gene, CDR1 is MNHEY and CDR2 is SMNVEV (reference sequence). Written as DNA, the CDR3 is TGTGCCAGCAGCCCCAGAACCCAGAACTATGGCTACACCTTC. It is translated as CASSPRTQNYGYTF.

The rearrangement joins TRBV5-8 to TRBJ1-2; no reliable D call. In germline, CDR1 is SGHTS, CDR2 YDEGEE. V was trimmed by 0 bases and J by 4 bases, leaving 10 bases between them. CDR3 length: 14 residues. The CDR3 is CASSLVPSGYGYTF. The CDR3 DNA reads TGTGCCAGCAGCTTGGTCCCTAGCGGCTATGGCTACACCTTC.

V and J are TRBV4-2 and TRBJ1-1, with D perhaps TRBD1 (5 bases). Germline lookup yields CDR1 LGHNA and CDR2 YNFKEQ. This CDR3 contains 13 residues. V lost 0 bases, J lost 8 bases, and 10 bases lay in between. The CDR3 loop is CASSQDLSGEAFF. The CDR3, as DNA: TGTGCCAGCAGCCAAGACCTCTCAGGGGAAGCTTTCTTT.

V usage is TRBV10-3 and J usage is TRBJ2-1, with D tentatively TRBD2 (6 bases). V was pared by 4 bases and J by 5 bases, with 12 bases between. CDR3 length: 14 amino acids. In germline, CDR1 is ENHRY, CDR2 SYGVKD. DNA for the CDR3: TGTGCCATCAGTGGGGGAGGCCCTGACAATGAGCAGTTCTTC. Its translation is CAISGGGPDNEQFF.

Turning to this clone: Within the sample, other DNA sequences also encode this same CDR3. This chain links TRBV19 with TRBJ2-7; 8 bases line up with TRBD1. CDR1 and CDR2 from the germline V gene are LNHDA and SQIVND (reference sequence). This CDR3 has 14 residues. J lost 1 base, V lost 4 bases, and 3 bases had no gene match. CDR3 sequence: CASSTGQGSYEQYF. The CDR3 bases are TGTGCCAGTAGTACAGGACAGGGTTCCTACGAGCAGTACTTC.